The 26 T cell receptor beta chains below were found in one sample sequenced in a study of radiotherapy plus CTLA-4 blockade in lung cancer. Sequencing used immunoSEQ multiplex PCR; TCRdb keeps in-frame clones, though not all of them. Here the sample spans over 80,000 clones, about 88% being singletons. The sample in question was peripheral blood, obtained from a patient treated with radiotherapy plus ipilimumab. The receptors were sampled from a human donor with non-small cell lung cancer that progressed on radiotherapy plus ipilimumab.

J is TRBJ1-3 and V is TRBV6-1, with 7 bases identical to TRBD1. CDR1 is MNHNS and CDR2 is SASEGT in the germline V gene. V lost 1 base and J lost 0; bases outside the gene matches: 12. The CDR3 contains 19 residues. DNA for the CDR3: TGTGCCAGCAGTGAAGTTGGGAATCACAGGGGTAGCTCTGGAAACACCATATATTTT. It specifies CASSEVGNHRGSSGNTIYF.

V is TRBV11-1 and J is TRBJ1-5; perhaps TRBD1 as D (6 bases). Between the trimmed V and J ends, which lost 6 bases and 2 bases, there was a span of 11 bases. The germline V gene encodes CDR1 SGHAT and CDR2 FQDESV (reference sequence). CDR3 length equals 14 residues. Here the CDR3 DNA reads TGTGCCAGCAGTCTCTCAGGGGGCAATCAGCCCCAGCATTTT. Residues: CASSLSGGNQPQHF.

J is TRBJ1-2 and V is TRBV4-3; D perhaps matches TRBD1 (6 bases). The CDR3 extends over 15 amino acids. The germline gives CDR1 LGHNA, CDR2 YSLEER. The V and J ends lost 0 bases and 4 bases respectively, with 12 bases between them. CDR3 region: CASSQDPGVGYGYTF. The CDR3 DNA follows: TGCGCCAGCAGCCAAGATCCAGGGGTCGGCTATGGCTACACCTTC.

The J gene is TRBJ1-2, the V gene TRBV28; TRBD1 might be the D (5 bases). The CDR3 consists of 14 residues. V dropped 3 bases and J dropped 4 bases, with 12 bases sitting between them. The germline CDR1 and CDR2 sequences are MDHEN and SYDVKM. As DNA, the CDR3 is TGTGCCAGCAGTTTGGGTACAGGAGTCTATGGCTACACCTTC. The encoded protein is CASSLGTGVYGYTF.

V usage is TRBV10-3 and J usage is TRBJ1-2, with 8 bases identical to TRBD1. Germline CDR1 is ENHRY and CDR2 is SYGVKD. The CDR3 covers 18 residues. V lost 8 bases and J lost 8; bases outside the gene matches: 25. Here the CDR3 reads CAIVANEGQGARVSGYTF. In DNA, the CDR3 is TGTGCCATCGTCGCAAATGAAGGCCAGGGGGCGCGGGTTAGCGGCTACACCTTC.

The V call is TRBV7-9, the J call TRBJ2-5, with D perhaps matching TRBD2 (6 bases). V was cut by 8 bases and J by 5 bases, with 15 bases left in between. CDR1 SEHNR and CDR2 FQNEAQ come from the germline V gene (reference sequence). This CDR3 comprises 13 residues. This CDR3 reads CASCLGGCETQYF. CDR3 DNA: TGTGCCAGCTGCCTGGGGGGTTGTGAGACCCAGTACTTC.

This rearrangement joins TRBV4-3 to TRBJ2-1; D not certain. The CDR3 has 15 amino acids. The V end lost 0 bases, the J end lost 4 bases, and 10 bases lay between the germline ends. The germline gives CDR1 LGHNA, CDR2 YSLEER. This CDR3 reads CASSQDMPAYNEQFF. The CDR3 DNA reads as TGCGCCAGCAGCCAAGATATGCCGGCTTACAATGAGCAGTTCTTC.

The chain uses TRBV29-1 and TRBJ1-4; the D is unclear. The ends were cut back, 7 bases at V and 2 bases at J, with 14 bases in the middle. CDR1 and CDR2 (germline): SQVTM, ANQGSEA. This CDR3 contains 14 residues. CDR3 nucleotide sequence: TGCAGCGCCCACCTGGGTACCACTAATGAAAAACTGTTTTTT. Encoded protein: CSAHLGTTNEKLFF.

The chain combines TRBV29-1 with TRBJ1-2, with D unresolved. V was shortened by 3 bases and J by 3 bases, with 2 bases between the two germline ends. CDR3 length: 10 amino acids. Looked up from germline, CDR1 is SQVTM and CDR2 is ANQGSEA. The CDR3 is CSVEDYGYTF. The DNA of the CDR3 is TGCAGCGTTGAGGACTATGGCTACACCTTC.

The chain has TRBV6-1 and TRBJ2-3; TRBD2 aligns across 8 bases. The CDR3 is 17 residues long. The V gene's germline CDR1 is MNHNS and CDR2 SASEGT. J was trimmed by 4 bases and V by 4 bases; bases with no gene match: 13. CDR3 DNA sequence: TGTGCCAGCAGTGGACGGCAGGGCGGGAGGTTTTCAGATACGCAGTATTTT. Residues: CASSGRQGGRFSDTQYF.

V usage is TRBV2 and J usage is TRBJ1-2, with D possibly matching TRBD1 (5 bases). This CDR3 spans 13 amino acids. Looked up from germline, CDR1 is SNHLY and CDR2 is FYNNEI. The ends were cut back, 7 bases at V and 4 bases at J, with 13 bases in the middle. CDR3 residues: CASNKQEGYGYTF. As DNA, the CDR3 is TGTGCCAGCAACAAACAGGAAGGCTATGGCTACACCTTC.

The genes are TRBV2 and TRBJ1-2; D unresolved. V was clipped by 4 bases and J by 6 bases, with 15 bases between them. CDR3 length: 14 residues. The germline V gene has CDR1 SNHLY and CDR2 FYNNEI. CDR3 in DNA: TGTGCCAGCAGTGCGCGAGACGGGTGGAATGGCTACACCTTC. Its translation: CASSARDGWNGYTF. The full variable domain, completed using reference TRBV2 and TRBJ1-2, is EPEVTQTPSHQVTQMGQEVILRCVPISNHLYFYWYRQILGQKVEFLVSFYNNEISEKSEIFDDQFSVERPDGSNFTLKIRSTKLEDSAMYFCASSARDGWNGYTFGSGTRLTVV.

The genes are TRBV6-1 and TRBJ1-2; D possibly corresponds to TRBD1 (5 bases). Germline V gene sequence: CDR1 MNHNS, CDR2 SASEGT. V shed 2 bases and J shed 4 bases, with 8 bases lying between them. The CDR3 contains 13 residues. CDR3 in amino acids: CASSELGVYGYTF. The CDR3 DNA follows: TGTGCCAGCAGTGAATTGGGGGTCTATGGCTACACCTTC.

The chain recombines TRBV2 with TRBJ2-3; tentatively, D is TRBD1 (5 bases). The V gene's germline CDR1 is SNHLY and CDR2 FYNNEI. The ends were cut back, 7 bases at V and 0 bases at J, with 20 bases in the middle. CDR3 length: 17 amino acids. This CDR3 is CASKLLTGDSSTDTQYF. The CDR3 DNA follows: TGTGCCAGCAAGCTACTAACCGGTGACAGTAGCACAGATACGCAGTATTTT.

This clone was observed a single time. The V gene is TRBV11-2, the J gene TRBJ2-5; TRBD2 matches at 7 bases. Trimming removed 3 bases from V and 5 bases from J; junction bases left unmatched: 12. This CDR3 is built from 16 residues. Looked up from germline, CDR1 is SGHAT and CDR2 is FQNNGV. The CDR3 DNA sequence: TGTGCCAGCAGCTTGGCCTTGGGGGGGTACGCGGAGACCCAGTACTTC. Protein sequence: CASSLALGGYAETQYF.

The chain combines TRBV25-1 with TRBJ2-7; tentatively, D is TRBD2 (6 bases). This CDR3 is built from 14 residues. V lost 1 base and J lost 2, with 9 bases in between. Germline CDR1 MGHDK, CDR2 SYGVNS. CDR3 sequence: CASSESDYTYEQYF. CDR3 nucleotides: TGTGCCAGCAGTGAATCGGACTACACCTACGAGCAGTACTTC.

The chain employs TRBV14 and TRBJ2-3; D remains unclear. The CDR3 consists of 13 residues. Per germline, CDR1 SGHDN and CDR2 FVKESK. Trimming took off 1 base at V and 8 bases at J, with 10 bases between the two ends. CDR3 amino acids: CASSQGLVGTQYF. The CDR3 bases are TGTGCCAGCAGCCAAGGCCTTGTGGGTACGCAGTATTTT.

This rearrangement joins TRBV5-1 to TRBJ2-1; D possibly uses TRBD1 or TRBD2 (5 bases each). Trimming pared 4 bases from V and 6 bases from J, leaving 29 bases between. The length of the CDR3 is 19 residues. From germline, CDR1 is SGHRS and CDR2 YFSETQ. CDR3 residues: CASSPYGPREISRSNEQFF. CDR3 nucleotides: TGCGCCAGCAGCCCTTATGGCCCCAGGGAGATTTCAAGATCCAATGAGCAGTTCTTC.

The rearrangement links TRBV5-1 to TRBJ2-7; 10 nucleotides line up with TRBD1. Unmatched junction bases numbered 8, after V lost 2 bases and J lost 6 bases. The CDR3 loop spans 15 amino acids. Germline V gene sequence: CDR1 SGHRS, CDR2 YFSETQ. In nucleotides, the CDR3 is TGCGCCAGCAGCTTCAAGGACAGGGGGGACCGCGAGCAGTACTTC. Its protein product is CASSFKDRGDREQYF.

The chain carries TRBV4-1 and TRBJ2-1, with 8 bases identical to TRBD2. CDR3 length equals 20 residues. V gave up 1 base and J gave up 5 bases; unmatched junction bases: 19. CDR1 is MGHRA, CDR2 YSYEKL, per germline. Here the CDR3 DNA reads TGCGCCAGCAGCCAAGGGCCGGGACTAGGGCCCCCCAAGAGGCACAATGAGCAGTTCTTC. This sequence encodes CASSQGPGLGPPKRHNEQFF.

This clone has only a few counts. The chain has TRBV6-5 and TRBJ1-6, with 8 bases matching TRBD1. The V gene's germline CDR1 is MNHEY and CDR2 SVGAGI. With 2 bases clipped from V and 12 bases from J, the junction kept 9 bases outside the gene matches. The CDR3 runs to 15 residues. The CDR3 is CASSYATGVGIPLHF. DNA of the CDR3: TGTGCCAGCAGTTACGCGACAGGGGTGGGAATACCCCTCCACTTT.

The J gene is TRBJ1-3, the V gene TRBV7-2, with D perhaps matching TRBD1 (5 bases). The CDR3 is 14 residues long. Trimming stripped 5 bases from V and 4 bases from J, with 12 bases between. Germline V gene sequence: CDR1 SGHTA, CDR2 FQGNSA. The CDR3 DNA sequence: TGTGCCAGCAGCCCTACTCGACAGGGAAACACCATATATTTT. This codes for CASSPTRQGNTIYF.

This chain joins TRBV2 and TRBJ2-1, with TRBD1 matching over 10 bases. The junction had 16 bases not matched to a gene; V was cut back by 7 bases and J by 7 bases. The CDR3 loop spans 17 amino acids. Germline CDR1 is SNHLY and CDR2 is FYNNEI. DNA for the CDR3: TGTGCCAGCAAAAGGGACAGGGGCCATGGGTCCTCTAATGAGCAGTTCTTC. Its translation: CASKRDRGHGSSNEQFF. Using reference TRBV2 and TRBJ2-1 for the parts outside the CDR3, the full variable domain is EPEVTQTPSHQVTQMGQEVILRCVPISNHLYFYWYRQILGQKVEFLVSFYNNEISEKSEIFDDQFSVERPDGSNFTLKIRSTKLEDSAMYFCASKRDRGHGSSNEQFFGPGTRLTVL.

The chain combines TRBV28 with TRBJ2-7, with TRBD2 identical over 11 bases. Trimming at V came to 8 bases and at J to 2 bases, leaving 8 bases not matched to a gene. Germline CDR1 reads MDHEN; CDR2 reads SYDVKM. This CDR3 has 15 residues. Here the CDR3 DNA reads TGTGCCAGCCTATCGCCTAGCGGGGGGACCTACGAGCAGTACTTC. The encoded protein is CASLSPSGGTYEQYF.

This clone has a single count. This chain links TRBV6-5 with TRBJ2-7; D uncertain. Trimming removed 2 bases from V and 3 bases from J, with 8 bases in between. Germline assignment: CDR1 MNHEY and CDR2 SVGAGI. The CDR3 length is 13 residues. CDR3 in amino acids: CASSYASHYEQYF. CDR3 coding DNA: TGTGCCAGCAGTTACGCTTCGCACTACGAGCAGTACTTC.

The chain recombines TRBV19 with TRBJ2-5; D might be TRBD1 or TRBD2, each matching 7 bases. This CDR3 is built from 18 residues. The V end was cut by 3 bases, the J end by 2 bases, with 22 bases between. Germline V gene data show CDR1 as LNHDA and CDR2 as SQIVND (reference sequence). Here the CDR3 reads CASSMANQGGPRQETQYF. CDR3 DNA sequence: TGTGCCAGTAGTATGGCAAACCAGGGGGGGCCACGACAAGAGACCCAGTACTTC.